Listed here are 15 T cell receptor beta chains from one sample, sequenced in a study of T cell responses to AZD1222 COVID-19 vaccine. TCRdb keeps only in-frame clones here, not all; method: immunoSEQ multiplex PCR. This repertoire shows 110,000 to 150,000 clones, roughly 88% found once; its top ten account for under 9.5%. The sample was peripheral blood, taken on day 0 of AZD1222 vaccination. These receptors all come from an adult in good health.

The rearrangement links TRBV7-2 to TRBJ2-3; D gene uncertain. Germline V lookup: CDR1 SGHTA, CDR2 FQGNSA. Trimming removed 8 bases from V and 0 bases from J, with 12 bases in between. The CDR3 extends over 14 amino acids. The CDR3 DNA is TGTGCCAGCTACAGACTCGTTAGCACAGATACGCAGTATTTT. It yields the protein CASYRLVSTDTQYF.

The V call is TRBV7-2, the J call TRBJ2-5, with 9 bases that match TRBD2. Germline CDR1 and CDR2: SGHTA and FQGNSA. V dropped 2 bases and J dropped 3; count of bases not matched to a gene: 7. The CDR3 runs 16 residues. The CDR3 is CASSLLAGAVKETQYF. CDR3 nucleotide sequence: TGTGCCAGCAGCTTATTAGCGGGGGCGGTAAAAGAGACCCAGTACTTC. The entire variable domain, with the rest obtained from reference TRBV7-2 and TRBJ2-5, is as follows: GAGVSQSPSNKVTEKGKDVELRCDPISGHTALYWYRQSLGQGLEFLIYFQGNSAPDKSGLPSDRFSAERTGGSVSTLTIQRTQQEDSAVYLCASSLLAGAVKETQYFGPGTRLLVL.

V gene TRBV5-8 combines with J gene TRBJ2-6; 10 positions match TRBD1. The trim removed 4 bases at V and 4 bases at J, leaving 5 bases unmatched. Germline V CDR1 and CDR2: SGHTS, YDEGEE. The CDR3 length is 16 residues. The CDR3 sequence is CASSRQGARGANVLTF. The DNA of the CDR3 is TGTGCCAGCAGCCGACAGGGGGCGCGAGGGGCCAACGTCCTGACTTTC.

The V call is TRBV2, the J call TRBJ1-6, with D perhaps TRBD1 (6 bases). The germline V gene has CDR1 SNHLY and CDR2 FYNNEI. The length of the CDR3 is 14 residues. V was trimmed by 8 bases and J by 7 bases, leaving 15 bases between them. The CDR3 spells CASRGAVRNSPLHF. In DNA, the CDR3 is TGTGCCAGCCGGGGGGCGGTGAGGAATTCACCCCTCCACTTT.

This sequence joins TRBV14 and TRBJ2-1, with 12 bases aligning to TRBD2. CDR1 is SGHDN, CDR2 FVKESK, per germline. The V segment lost 3 bases and the J segment 2 bases; nucleotides outside the gene matches: 2. The CDR3 has 16 residues. In DNA form, the CDR3 reads TGTGCCAGCAGCCAGGGACTAGCGGGTACCTACAATGAGCAGTTCTTC. Protein sequence: CASSQGLAGTYNEQFF.

The chain links TRBV7-8 to TRBJ2-3, with D possibly being TRBD2 (6 bases). This CDR3 contains 11 residues. The V gene's germline CDR1 is SGHVS and CDR2 FQNEAQ. V gave up 5 bases and J gave up 14 bases, with 14 bases separating them. CDR3 amino acids: CASSRGLEGYF. The CDR3 DNA is TGTGCCAGCAGCCGGGGACTTGAAGGGTATTTT.

A single count supports this clone. V gene TRBV6-1 combines with J gene TRBJ1-1, with a tentative D call TRBD1 (6 bases). Germline CDR1 and CDR2: MNHNS and SASEGT. This CDR3 comprises 16 residues. Trimming removed 2 bases from V and 2 bases from J, with 15 bases in between. CDR3 amino acids: CASSEPRQAGNTEAFF. The DNA for the CDR3 is TGTGCCAGCAGTGAACCCCGACAGGCGGGAAACACTGAAGCTTTCTTT.

This clone was observed a handful of times. The gene calls are TRBV7-8 and TRBJ1-6, with D tentatively TRBD1 (5 bases). The germline CDR1 and CDR2 sequences are SGHVS and FQNEAQ. Between the trimmed V and J ends, which lost 2 bases and 6 bases, there was a span of 11 bases. The CDR3 is 15 residues long. Here the CDR3 reads CASSLPAGSNSPLHF. DNA of the CDR3: TGTGCCAGCAGCTTACCGGCAGGGTCTAATTCACCCCTCCACTTT.

The gene calls are TRBV4-1 and TRBJ2-1; 12 bases are a match to TRBD2. V trimming: 2 bases; J trimming: 4 bases; junction bases outside the gene matches: 6. CDR1 is MGHRA, CDR2 YSYEKL, per germline. CDR3 length equals 17 residues. CDR3 DNA: TGCGCCAGCAGCCAACCCTGGACTAGCGGGAAGTACAATGAGCAGTTCTTC. This translates into CASSQPWTSGKYNEQFF.

The J gene is TRBJ2-2, the V gene TRBV23-1; tentatively, D is TRBD2 (6 bases). TRBV23-1 carries the ORF label, with uncertain function. This CDR3 contains 15 residues. Trimming removed 0 bases at V and 6 bases at J, with 11 bases between. CDR3 bases: TGCGCCAGCAGTCAATCCGGGGAGGCCGCCGGGGAGCTGTTTTTT. Amino acids: CASSQSGEAAGELFF.

This clone was seen once. This rearrangement joins TRBV19 to TRBJ1-5; D ambiguous. CDR3 length: 16 residues. Germline V gene data show CDR1 as LNHDA and CDR2 as SQIVND (reference sequence). V dropped 6 bases and J dropped 0 bases, with 15 bases sitting between them. The CDR3 nucleotides are TGTGCCAGTAGCCTGAAGACGGATTATAGCAATCAGCCCCAGCATTTT. It specifies CASSLKTDYSNQPQHF. Supplemented by reference TRBV19 and TRBJ1-5, the full variable domain reads DGGITQSPKYLFRKEGQNVTLSCEQNLNHDAMYWYRQDPGQGLRLIYYSQIVNDFQKGDIAEGYSVSREKKESFPLTVTSAQKNPTAFYLCASSLKTDYSNQPQHFGDGTRLSIL.

The V call is TRBV12-3 or TRBV12-4, the J call TRBJ2-7; D unresolved. Between the trimmed V and J ends, which lost 4 bases and 6 bases, there was a span of 13 bases. The CDR3 length is 13 residues. The CDR3 sequence is CASSWPGLPEQYF. The CDR3 coding sequence is TGTGCCAGCAGTTGGCCCGGCCTCCCCGAGCAGTACTTC.

The J gene is TRBJ2-1, the V gene TRBV19, with a possible D match to TRBD1 (5 bases). Trimming stripped 3 bases from V and 4 bases from J, with 7 bases between. This CDR3 spans 13 amino acids. Germline V CDR1 and CDR2: LNHDA, SQIVND (reference sequence). The CDR3: CASSIDSYNEQFF. CDR3 bases: TGTGCCAGTAGTATCGACAGTTACAATGAGCAGTTCTTC.

The chain carries TRBV27 and TRBJ2-5; TRBD1 or TRBD2 may be the D gene (6 bases each). This CDR3 region has 16 residues. Between the trimmed V and J ends, which lost 5 bases and 0 bases, there was a span of 16 bases. Germline values: CDR1 MNHEY, CDR2 SMNVEV (reference sequence). Written as DNA, the CDR3 is TGTGCCAGCAGTACCTCCCGGGGGCCGTACCAAGAGACCCAGTACTTC. It translates to CASSTSRGPYQETQYF.

The V gene is TRBV9, the J gene TRBJ2-3, with 11 bases lining up with TRBD2. CDR1 is SGDLS, CDR2 YYNGEE, per germline. The CDR3 runs 21 residues. J lost 1 base, V lost 0 bases, and 16 bases had no gene match. The CDR3, as DNA: TGTGCCAGCAGCGTAGCTACCCTAGCGGGGGGCCGGTCCCGACGCACAGATACGCAGTATTTT. Its protein is CASSVATLAGGRSRRTDTQYF. Based on the CDR3 plus reference TRBV9 and TRBJ2-3, the full variable domain is DSGVTQTPKHLITATGQRVTLRCSPRSGDLSVYWYQQSLDQGLQFLIQYYNGEERAKGNILERFSAQQFPDLHSELNLSSLELGDSALYFCASSVATLAGGRSRRTDTQYFGPGTRLTVL.